The clone carrying this T cell receptor beta chain was seen at least ten times. Its antigen is still unknown. A 5'RACE template-switching step, the method used to make TCR cDNA, added a universal primer site and UMIs. TCRdb used MiXCR to reprocess the 5' RACE reads, holding one entry per CDR3 protein. The repertoire holds 300,000 or so distinct CDR3 sequences, with approximately 7% as singletons. This record belongs to a study of T cells after yellow fever vaccination. About the study: Fractions of limited cellularity were prepared by means of SMART-Seq v4 Ultra Low Input. Whole-study results and caveats: In post-booster samples, most primary-vaccination clones reappeared (about 96% CD4, 88% CD8).

Germline assignment: CDR1 SGHTA and CDR2 FQGNSA. The length of the CDR3 is 14 residues. Trimming pared 5 bases from V and 10 bases from J, leaving 18 bases between. V usage is TRBV7-2 and J usage is TRBJ2-1; possibly TRBD1 or TRBD2 for D (6 bases each). The material sequenced was PBMCs, taken about 41 days after the first yellow fever vaccination. The origin of this receptor is a man between 18 and 35 years old who received the YFV17D yellow fever vaccine. This CDR3 is CASSPAGGGGEQFF. The CDR3 DNA reads as TGTGCCAGCAGCCCAGCTGGAGGGGGTGGAGAGCAGTTCTTC.